Described below is a single T cell receptor beta chain sequence and its context. The antigen is not known. Collection occurred without any documented infections or immune events in donors. This specimen comes from a study of identifying expanded T cells in peripheral blood. General study findings and limits: Technical replicates showed approximately 1.2 changed clones; roughly two weeks 15 to 20; four weeks 19. Roughly two-week clone count variance significantly increased as total template count grew.

The protocol was immunoSEQ multiplex PCR, while the TCRdb copy is restricted to in-frame clones and leaves out a portion. This sample has some 95,000 clones, with approximately 86% found just once. The CDR3 has 14 amino acids. The V end was cut by 4 bases, the J end by 5 bases, with 15 bases between. CDR1 is SGDLS, CDR2 YYNGEE, per germline. The sequenced material came from blood. The chain combines TRBV9 with TRBJ1-2; D is possibly TRBD1 (5 bases). This sequence originates from a person aged 18 to 75 in good health. Written as DNA, the CDR3 is TGTGCCAGCAGCCCCGGGGGGGGTGGATATGGCTACACCTTC. Translating gives CASSPGGGGYGYTF.